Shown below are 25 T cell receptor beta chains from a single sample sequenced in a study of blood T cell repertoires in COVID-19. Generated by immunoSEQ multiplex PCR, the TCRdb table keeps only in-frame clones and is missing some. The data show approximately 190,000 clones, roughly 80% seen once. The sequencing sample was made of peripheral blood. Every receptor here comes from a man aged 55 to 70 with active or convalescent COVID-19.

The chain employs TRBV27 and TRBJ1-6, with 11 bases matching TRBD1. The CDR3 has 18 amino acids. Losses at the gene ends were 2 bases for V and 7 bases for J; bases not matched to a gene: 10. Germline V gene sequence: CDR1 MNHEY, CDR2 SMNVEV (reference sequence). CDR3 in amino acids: CASSLKSRGTGGNSPLHF. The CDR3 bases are TGTGCCAGCAGTTTAAAGTCACGCGGGACAGGGGGGAATTCACCCCTCCACTTT.

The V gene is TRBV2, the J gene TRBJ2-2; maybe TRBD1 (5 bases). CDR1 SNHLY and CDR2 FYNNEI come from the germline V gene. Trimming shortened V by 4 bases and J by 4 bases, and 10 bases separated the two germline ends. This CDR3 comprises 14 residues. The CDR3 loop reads CASSVQGSTGELFF. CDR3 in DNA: TGTGCCAGCAGTGTCCAGGGAAGCACCGGGGAGCTGTTTTTT. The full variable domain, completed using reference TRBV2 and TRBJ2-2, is EPEVTQTPSHQVTQMGQEVILRCVPISNHLYFYWYRQILGQKVEFLVSFYNNEISEKSEIFDDQFSVERPDGSNFTLKIRSTKLEDSAMYFCASSVQGSTGELFFGEGSRLTVL.

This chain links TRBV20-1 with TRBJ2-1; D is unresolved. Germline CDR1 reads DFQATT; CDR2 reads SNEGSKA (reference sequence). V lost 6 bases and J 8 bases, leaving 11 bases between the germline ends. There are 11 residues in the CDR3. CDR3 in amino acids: CSATPRDEQFF. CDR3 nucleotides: TGCAGTGCGACCCCCCGGGATGAGCAGTTCTTC.

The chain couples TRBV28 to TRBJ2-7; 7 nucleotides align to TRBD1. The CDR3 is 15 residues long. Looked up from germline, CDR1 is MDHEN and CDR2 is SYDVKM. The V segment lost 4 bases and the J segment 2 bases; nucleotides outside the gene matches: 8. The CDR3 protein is CASSSPRQGPYEQYF. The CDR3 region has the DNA TGTGCCAGCAGTTCCCCCCGACAGGGACCCTACGAGCAGTACTTC.

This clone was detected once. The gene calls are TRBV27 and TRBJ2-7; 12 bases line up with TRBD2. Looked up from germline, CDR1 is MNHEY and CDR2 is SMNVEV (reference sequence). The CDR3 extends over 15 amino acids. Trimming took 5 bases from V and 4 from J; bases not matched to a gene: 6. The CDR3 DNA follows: TGTGCCAGCAGTCCGACTAGCGGGAGTTGGTACGAGCAGTACTTC. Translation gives CASSPTSGSWYEQYF.

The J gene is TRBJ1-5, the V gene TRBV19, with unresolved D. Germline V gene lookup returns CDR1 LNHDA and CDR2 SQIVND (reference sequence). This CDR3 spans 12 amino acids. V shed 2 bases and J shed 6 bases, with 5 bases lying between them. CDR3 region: CASSILSQPQHF. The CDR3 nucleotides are TGTGCCAGTAGTATACTATCTCAGCCCCAGCATTTT.

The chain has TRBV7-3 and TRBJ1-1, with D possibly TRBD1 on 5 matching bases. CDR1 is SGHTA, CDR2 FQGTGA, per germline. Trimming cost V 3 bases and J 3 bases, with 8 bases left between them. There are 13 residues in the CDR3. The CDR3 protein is CASSFGGDTEAFF. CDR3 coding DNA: TGTGCCAGCAGCTTCGGGGGGGACACTGAAGCTTTCTTT.

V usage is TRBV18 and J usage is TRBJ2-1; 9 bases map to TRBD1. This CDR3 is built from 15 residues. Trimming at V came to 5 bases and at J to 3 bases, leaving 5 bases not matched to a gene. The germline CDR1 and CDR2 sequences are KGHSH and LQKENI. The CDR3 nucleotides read TGTGCCAGCTCAATAGGACAGGGGAGCTACAATGAGCAGTTCTTC. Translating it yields CASSIGQGSYNEQFF.

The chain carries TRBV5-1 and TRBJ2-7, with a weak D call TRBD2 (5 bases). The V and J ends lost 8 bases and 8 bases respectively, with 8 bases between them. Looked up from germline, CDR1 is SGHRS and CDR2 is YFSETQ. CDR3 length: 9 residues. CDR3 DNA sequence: TGCGCCAGTCCCGGGAAGCAGTACTTC. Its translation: CASPGKQYF.

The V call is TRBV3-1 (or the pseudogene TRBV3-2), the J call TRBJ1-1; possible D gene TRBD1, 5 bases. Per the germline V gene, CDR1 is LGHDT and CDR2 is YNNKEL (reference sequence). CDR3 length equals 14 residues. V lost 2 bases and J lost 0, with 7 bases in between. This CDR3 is CASSQSGLNTEAFF. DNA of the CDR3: TGTGCCAGCAGCCAATCAGGGTTGAACACTGAAGCTTTCTTT.

The CDR3 DNA reads TGTGCCATCACTCAGGACAGTTCCTATGGCTACACCTTC. Translation: CAITQDSSYGYTF. The chain carries TRBV10-3 and TRBJ1-2; TRBD1 is a possible D gene (6 bases). The CDR3 loop spans 13 amino acids. Trimming removed 7 bases at V and 4 bases at J, with 13 bases between. The germline CDR1 and CDR2 sequences are ENHRY and SYGVKD.

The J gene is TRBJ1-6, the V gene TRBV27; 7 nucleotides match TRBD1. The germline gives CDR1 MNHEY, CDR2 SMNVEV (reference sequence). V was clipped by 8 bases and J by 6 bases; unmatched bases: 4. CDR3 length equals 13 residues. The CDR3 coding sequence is TGTGCCAGCCAGGGACAGCTTAATTCACCCCTCCACTTT. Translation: CASQGQLNSPLHF.

In DNA form, the CDR3 reads TGTGCCAGCAGCTTATCGCAAGCGGTTCTAGCCAAAAACATTCAGTACTTC. It yields the protein CASSLSQAVLAKNIQYF. The rearrangement joins TRBV7-2 to TRBJ2-4; D is possibly TRBD2 (5 bases). The CDR3 totals 17 residues. Trimming left V 2 bases short and J 0 bases short, with 14 bases between. CDR1 is SGHTA and CDR2 is FQGNSA in the germline V gene.

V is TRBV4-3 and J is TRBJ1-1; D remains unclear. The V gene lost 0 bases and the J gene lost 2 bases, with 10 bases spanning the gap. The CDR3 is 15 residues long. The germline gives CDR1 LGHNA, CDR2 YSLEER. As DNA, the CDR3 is TGCGCCAGCAGCCAAGACTCACGAGTTAACACTGAAGCTTTCTTT. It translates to CASSQDSRVNTEAFF.

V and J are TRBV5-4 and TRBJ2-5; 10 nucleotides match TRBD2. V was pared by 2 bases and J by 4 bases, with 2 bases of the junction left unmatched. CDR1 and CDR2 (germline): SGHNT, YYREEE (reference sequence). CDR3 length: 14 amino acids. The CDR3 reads CASSFGLAAETQYF. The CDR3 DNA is TGTGCCAGCAGCTTCGGACTAGCGGCAGAGACCCAGTACTTC.

As DNA, the CDR3 is TGTGCCAGCAGTTTACTAGCGGACCTCACCGGGGAGCTGTTTTTT. Protein: CASSLLADLTGELFF. The V and J genes are TRBV27 and TRBJ2-2; 7 bases map to TRBD2. The CDR3 has 15 residues. Germline CDR1 MNHEY, CDR2 SMNVEV (reference sequence). V trimming: 2 bases; J trimming: 4 bases; junction bases outside the gene matches: 4.

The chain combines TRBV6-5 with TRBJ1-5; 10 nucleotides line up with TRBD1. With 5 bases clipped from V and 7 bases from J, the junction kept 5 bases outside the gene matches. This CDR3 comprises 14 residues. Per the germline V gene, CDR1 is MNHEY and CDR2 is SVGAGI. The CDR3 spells CASSRDRGGQPQHF. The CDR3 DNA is TGTGCCAGCAGTCGGGACAGGGGAGGGCAGCCCCAGCATTTT.

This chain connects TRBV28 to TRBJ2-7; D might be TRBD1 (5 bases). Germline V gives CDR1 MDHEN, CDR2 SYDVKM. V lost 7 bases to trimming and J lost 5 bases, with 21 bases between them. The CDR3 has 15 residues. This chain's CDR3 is CASTPPAIRGDEQYF. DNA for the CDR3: TGTGCCAGCACCCCCCCTGCGATAAGGGGCGACGAGCAGTACTTC.

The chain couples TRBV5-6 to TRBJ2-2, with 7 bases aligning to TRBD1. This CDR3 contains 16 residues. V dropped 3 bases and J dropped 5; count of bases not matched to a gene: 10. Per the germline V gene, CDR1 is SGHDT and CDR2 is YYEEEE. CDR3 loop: CASSSSTGRWTGELFF. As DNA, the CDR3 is TGTGCCAGCAGCTCCTCGACAGGGCGATGGACCGGGGAGCTGTTTTTT. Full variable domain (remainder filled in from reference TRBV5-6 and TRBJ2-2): DAGVTQSPTHLIKTRGQQVTLRCSPKSGHDTVSWYQQALGQGPQFIFQYYEEEERQRGNFPDRFSGHQFPNYSSELNVNALLLGDSALYLCASSSSTGRWTGELFFGEGSRLTVL.

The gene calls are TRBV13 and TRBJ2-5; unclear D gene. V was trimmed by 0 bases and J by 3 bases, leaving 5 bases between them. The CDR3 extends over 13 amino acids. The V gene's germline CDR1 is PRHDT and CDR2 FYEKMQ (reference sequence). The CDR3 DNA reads TGTGCCAGCAGCTTAGGAGCCGAAGAGACCCAGTACTTC. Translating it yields CASSLGAEETQYF.

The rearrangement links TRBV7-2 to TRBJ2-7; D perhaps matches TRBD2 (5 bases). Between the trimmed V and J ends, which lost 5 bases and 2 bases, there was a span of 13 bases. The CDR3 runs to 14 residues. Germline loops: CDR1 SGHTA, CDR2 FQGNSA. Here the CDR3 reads CASSPGFLAYEQYF. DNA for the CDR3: TGTGCCAGCAGCCCGGGGTTTCTAGCCTACGAGCAGTACTTC.

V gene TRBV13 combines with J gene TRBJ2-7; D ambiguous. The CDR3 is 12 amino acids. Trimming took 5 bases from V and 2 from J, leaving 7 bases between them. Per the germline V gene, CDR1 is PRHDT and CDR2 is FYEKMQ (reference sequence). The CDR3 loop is CASSVDTYEQYF. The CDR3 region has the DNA TGTGCCAGCAGCGTCGACACCTACGAGCAGTACTTC.

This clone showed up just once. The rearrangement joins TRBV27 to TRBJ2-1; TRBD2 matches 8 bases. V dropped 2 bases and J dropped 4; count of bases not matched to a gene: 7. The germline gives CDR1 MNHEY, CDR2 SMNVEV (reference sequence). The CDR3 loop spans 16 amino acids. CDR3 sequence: CASSLGRGRRYNEQFF. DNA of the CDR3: TGTGCCAGCAGTTTAGGTCGCGGGAGGAGATACAATGAGCAGTTCTTC.

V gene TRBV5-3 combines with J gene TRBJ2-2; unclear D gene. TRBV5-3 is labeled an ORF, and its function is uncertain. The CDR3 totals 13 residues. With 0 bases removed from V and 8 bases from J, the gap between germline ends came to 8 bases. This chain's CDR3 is CARSLGARGELFF. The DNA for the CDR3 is TGTGCCAGAAGCTTGGGGGCGAGAGGGGAGCTGTTTTTT.

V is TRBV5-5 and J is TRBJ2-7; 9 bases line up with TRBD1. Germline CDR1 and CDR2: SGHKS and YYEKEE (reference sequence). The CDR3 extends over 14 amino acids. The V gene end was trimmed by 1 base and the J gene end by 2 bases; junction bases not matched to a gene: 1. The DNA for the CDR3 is TGTGCCAGCAGCTTGTACAGGGGGCCCTACGAGCAGTACTTC. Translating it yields CASSLYRGPYEQYF. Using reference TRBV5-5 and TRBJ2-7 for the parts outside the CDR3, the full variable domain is DAGVTQSPTHLIKTRGQQVTLRCSPISGHKSVSWYQQVLGQGPQFIFQYYEKEERGRGNFPDRFSARQFPNYSSELNVNALLLGDSALYLCASSLYRGPYEQYFGPGTRLTVT.